This T cell receptor (beta chain) originates from a study of shared clonotypes between healthy human individuals. Donors were Caucasian adults residing in Nashville, Tennessee, USA. This clone has more than one count but fewer than ten. CDR1 and CDR2 (germline): SGHRS, YFSETQ. The J segment lost 5 bases and the V segment lost 1 base, leaving 6 bases of the junction unmatched. The CDR3 totals 15 residues. Genomic DNA from each subset was divided evenly over several immunoSEQ plates. Original handling: ImmunoSEQ output held junction-only sequences without quality scores, so filtering differed. Sequencing was performed with immunoSEQ multiplex PCR; in TCRdb, only in-frame clones are kept and a portion is missing. D and trimming were read from the DNA, whereas the V and J calls and clone size are those reported in that table. There are some 450,000 clones in the sample; 60% to 80% occur only once, and approximately 12% lies in the top ten.

The material sequenced was PBMCs. This sequence originates from a woman aged 40 to 50 in good health. Some clones in this sample may be carry-over from other donors' samples. The rearrangement links TRBV5-1 to TRBJ2-1, with TRBD2 matching 7 bases. CDR3 sequence (DNA): TGCGCCAGCAGCTTGAGGGCTAGCGGAAACAATGAGCAGTTCTTC. Amino acids: CASSLRASGNNEQFF.